This TCR beta chain was recovered during a study of T cells in localized non-small cell lung cancer. Unmatched junction bases numbered 2, after V lost 1 base and J lost 2 bases. The CDR3 is made up of 15 amino acids. Germline CDR1 SGHAT, CDR2 FQNNGV. Using immunoSEQ multiplex PCR, the repertoire was profiled, and TCRdb retains in-frame clones only, with some absent. The profile shows 30,000 to 40,000 clones, roughly 75% of them singletons. This receptor was obtained from a male donor older than 55 with stage II squamous cell lung carcinoma. The gene calls are TRBV11-2 and TRBJ2-1; 7 bases align to TRBD2. The input for sequencing was peripheral blood, taken before any cancer treatment. The CDR3 region has the DNA TGTGCCAGCAGCTTAGCTAGCGGACCCTACAATGAGCAGTTCTTC. It is translated as CASSLASGPYNEQFF.